A single sample is the source of the 15 T cell receptor beta chains below, sequenced in a study of radiation and T cells in renal cell carcinoma. Time point of the sample: blood 2 weeks post-SBRT. Stated treatment: 15 Gy SBRT to primary tumor, nephrectomy 4 weeks later. Only in-frame clones appear in the TCRdb table, and some are missing; sequencing was by immunoSEQ multiplex PCR. This sample has about 120,000 clones, with around 81% found just once. Sequences were derived from blood, sampled from a patient whose treatment included radiotherapy and nephrectomy. The source is a man in his fifties with renal cell carcinoma.

The gene calls are TRBV7-3 and TRBJ2-2, with D tentatively TRBD1 (6 bases). The CDR3 consists of 14 residues. The germline gives CDR1 SGHTA, CDR2 FQGTGA. Trimming removed 5 bases at V and 3 bases at J, with 10 bases between. CDR3 in amino acids: CASSQDSHTGELFF. The CDR3 DNA is TGTGCCAGCAGCCAGGACAGCCACACCGGGGAGCTGTTTTTT.

J is TRBJ1-6 and V is TRBV7-9; D is unclear. This CDR3 contains 15 residues. V lost 1 base and J 13 bases, leaving 17 bases between the germline ends. Germline-derived CDR1 and CDR2 are SEHNR and FQNEAQ (reference sequence). The CDR3 spells CASSLEGSGLVPLHF. As DNA, the CDR3 is TGTGCCAGCAGCTTAGAGGGCTCGGGCCTGGTCCCCCTCCACTTT.

The gene calls are TRBV4-1 and TRBJ2-3, with D possibly matching TRBD2 (6 bases). The CDR3 spans 16 residues. From germline, CDR1 is MGHRA and CDR2 YSYEKL. Trimming pared 1 base from V and 3 bases from J, leaving 14 bases between. CDR3 in DNA: TGCGCCAGCAGCCAAGGTTATGCGGGACCTACAGATACGCAGTATTTT. This translates into CASSQGYAGPTDTQYF.

This chain uses TRBV6-5 with TRBJ2-5; the D gene is possibly TRBD1 (5 bases). The V gene lost 10 bases and the J gene lost 5 bases, with 14 bases spanning the gap. Germline assignment: CDR1 MNHEY and CDR2 SVGAGI. The CDR3 consists of 12 residues. This chain's CDR3 is CATGKGLETQYF. For the CDR3, the DNA is TGTGCCACCGGAAAGGGGCTGGAGACCCAGTACTTC.

The rearrangement uses TRBV9 and TRBJ2-3, with 8 bases identical to TRBD2. Germline loops: CDR1 SGDLS, CDR2 YYNGEE. The CDR3 consists of 16 residues. With V trimmed by 0 bases and J by 1 base, 4 bases remained unmatched. The CDR3 DNA is TGTGCCAGCAGCGTAGGTATTAGCGGGGGCACAGATACGCAGTATTTT. It codes for CASSVGISGGTDTQYF.

The chain carries TRBV30 and TRBJ2-3; TRBD1 matches at 7 bases. The length of the CDR3 is 14 residues. Per germline, CDR1 GTSNPN and CDR2 SVGIG (reference sequence). Trimming at V came to 4 bases and at J to 0 bases, leaving 4 bases not matched to a gene. The CDR3 sequence is CAWNPTGSTDTQYF. Written as DNA, the CDR3 is TGTGCCTGGAATCCGACAGGGAGCACAGATACGCAGTATTTT.

The chain links TRBV4-1 to TRBJ2-4; 7 nucleotides align to TRBD2. Germline CDR1 reads MGHRA; CDR2 reads YSYEKL. There are 16 residues in the CDR3. The J segment lost 5 bases and the V segment lost 0 bases, leaving 7 bases of the junction unmatched. For the CDR3, the DNA is TGCGCCAGCAGCCAAGATCTGGAGCGGGGACAAAACATTCAGTACTTC. This encodes CASSQDLERGQNIQYF.

The chain has TRBV5-4 and TRBJ2-3; D is unresolved. The CDR3 extends over 12 amino acids. Trimming cost V 4 bases and J 7 bases, with 10 bases left between them. Per germline, CDR1 SGHNT and CDR2 YYREEE (reference sequence). CDR3 DNA sequence: TGTGCCAGCAGCGTTGACTCGTATACGCAGTATTTT. Its translation is CASSVDSYTQYF.

The chain couples TRBV7-2 to TRBJ1-2; 11 bases agree with TRBD1. CDR3 length: 16 residues. The V segment lost 0 bases and the J segment 6 bases; nucleotides outside the gene matches: 6. Germline CDR1 is SGHTA and CDR2 is FQGNSA. The CDR3 is CASSLAWWDRGNGYTF. In DNA form, the CDR3 reads TGTGCCAGCAGCTTAGCTTGGTGGGACAGGGGGAATGGCTACACCTTC.

This clone was seen just once. V usage is TRBV19 and J usage is TRBJ1-1; tentatively, D is TRBD1 (6 bases). Trimming left V 2 bases short and J 8 bases short, with 15 bases between. Germline V gene lookup returns CDR1 LNHDA and CDR2 SQIVND (reference sequence). This CDR3 comprises 14 residues. The CDR3: CASSINGGGAEAFF. CDR3 DNA sequence: TGTGCCAGTAGTATAAACGGTGGGGGGGCCGAAGCTTTCTTT.

J is TRBJ2-5 and V is TRBV4-2; possible D gene TRBD2, 6 bases. CDR3 size: 15 residues. Germline CDR1 is LGHNA and CDR2 is YNFKEQ. V was cut by 1 base and J by 0 bases, with 9 bases left in between. CDR3 coding DNA: TGTGCCAGCAGCCAAGGTTCGGGGGACCAAGAGACCCAGTACTTC. This codes for CASSQGSGDQETQYF.

This rearrangement joins TRBV5-8 to TRBJ2-5, with 8 bases that match TRBD1. V shed 4 bases, J shed 5 bases, and the junction held 10 bases outside the gene matches. Germline CDR1 SGHTS, CDR2 YDEGEE. This CDR3 is 15 amino acids long. The CDR3 DNA reads as TGTGCCAGCAGCATCGGACAGGGCGCGCGGGAGACCCAGTACTTC. Its protein product is CASSIGQGARETQYF.

V gene TRBV30 combines with J gene TRBJ1-3; 9 bases fit TRBD1. Germline V gene sequence: CDR1 GTSNPN, CDR2 SVGIG (reference sequence). V trimming: 3 bases; J trimming: 3 bases; junction bases outside the gene matches: 15. The CDR3 has 18 residues. CDR3 nucleotide sequence: TGTGCCTGGAGAGGTCTCACAGGGGGCGCATCTGGTGGAAACACCATATATTTT. This translates into CAWRGLTGGASGGNTIYF.

This chain connects TRBV25-1 to TRBJ2-1; the D gene is possibly TRBD2 (5 bases). V was clipped by 6 bases and J by 7 bases, with 13 bases between them. The CDR3 sequence is 13 residues long. Germline loops: CDR1 MGHDK, CDR2 SYGVNS. CDR3 amino acids: CASRGAPRNEQFF. DNA of the CDR3: TGTGCCAGCAGGGGAGCACCGCGTAATGAGCAGTTCTTC.

The V and J genes are TRBV21-1 and TRBJ2-7; the table names TRBD1, a call not compared with the DNA. TRBV21-1 is a recognized pseudogene. The CDR3 covers 15 residues. As DNA, the CDR3 is TGTGCCGCCCGGGACAGGGTACCCTGGCACTACGAGCAGTACTTC. It yields the protein CAARDRVPWHYEQYF.